These 11 T cell receptor beta chains were all obtained from the same sample, sequenced in a study of human T cells and chemical hapten exposure (dated by TCRdb to the early 2020s). Receptor amplification or capture employed RACE. The instrument given in TCRdb is NextSeq 500. TCRdb cleaned the public reads at Q25 with fastp, built clones with MiXCR and kept in-frame beta chains. Each entry is one CDR3 protein sequence, shown with its most common DNA and genes. The sample table contains over 95,000 distinct CDR3 sequences; only one count was recorded for around 12% of them. 2% to 2.5% of the sample is held by the ten biggest clonotypes. Read against the paper, the sample's time point label means: patch test 1, 2 weeks after DPC sensitization. Reading the label with the study, this specimen's treatment or condition is: therapeutic diphenylcyclopropenone sensitization with weekly scalp DPC. The sequencing used whole blood, collected in connection with sensitization to the hapten diphenylcyclopropenone (DPC). Receptors were obtained from a woman in her forties with alopecia areata. Some clones in this sample may be carry-over from other donors' samples.

The chain couples TRBV28 to TRBJ2-1, with TRBD2 matching 8 bases. This CDR3 is 15 amino acids long. From germline, CDR1 is MDHEN and CDR2 SYDVKM. V lost 5 bases and J lost 6; bases outside the gene matches: 9. Here the CDR3 reads CASSPTAGESNEQFF. The DNA of the CDR3 is TGTGCCAGCAGTCCCACAGCGGGAGAATCCAATGAGCAGTTCTTC.

This clonotype came up a few times. This clone may be a read error of a much larger clone one base away. The V gene is TRBV6-5, the J gene TRBJ2-3; D not resolved. The germline V and J ends were trimmed by 6 bases and 2 bases, with 6 bases remaining between them. This CDR3 is built from 12 residues. Germline assignment: CDR1 MNHEY and CDR2 SVGAGI. The CDR3 nucleotides are TGTGCCAGCAGCCAAGACACAGATACGCAGTATTTT. This translates into CASSQDTDTQYF.

This clonotype was seen only a few times. The chain links TRBV28 to TRBJ1-4; 7 positions match TRBD1. Trimming at V came to 6 bases and at J to 7 bases, leaving 11 bases not matched to a gene. The CDR3 is 15 amino acids. Germline V gene lookup returns CDR1 MDHEN and CDR2 SYDVKM. In nucleotides, the CDR3 is TGTGCCAGCAGCCTCCCGACAGGGAGAGGTGAAAAACTGTTTTTT. This codes for CASSLPTGRGEKLFF.

A few counts support this clonotype. V usage is TRBV28 and J usage is TRBJ1-4, with 8 bases matching TRBD1. V shed 3 bases, J shed 3 bases, and the junction held 6 bases outside the gene matches. CDR1 and CDR2 from the germline V gene are MDHEN and SYDVKM. The CDR3 contains 16 residues. This CDR3 is CASSLGGQGSNEKLFF. The CDR3 region has the DNA TGTGCCAGCAGTTTGGGAGGACAGGGATCTAATGAAAAACTGTTTTTT.

This clonotype appeared many times. V and J are TRBV6-2 or TRBV6-3 and TRBJ1-5; D is unclear. Germline V CDR1 and CDR2: MNHEY, SVGEGT. The CDR3 runs to 17 residues. V was shortened by 0 bases and J by 1 base, with 13 bases between the two germline ends. The CDR3 region has the DNA TGTGCCAGCAGTTACTCAGGACGGCCGTTCAGCAATCAGCCCCAGCATTTT. Translated, it gives CASSYSGRPFSNQPQHF.

This clonotype was picked up a small number of times. The chain recombines TRBV12-3 or TRBV12-4 with TRBJ2-2; TRBD2 aligns across 9 bases. V was clipped by 1 base and J by 5 bases; unmatched bases: 2. This CDR3 has 15 residues. This CDR3 reads CASSLGTSATGELFF. Here the CDR3 DNA reads TGTGCCAGCAGTTTAGGGACTAGCGCAACCGGGGAGCTGTTTTTT.

The sample holds many counts of this clonotype. The chain recombines TRBV20-1 with TRBJ2-5, with TRBD2 matching over 7 bases. With V trimmed by 5 bases and J by 4 bases, 13 bases remained unmatched. The CDR3 consists of 15 residues. Per the germline V gene, CDR1 is DFQATT and CDR2 is SNEGSKA (reference sequence). The CDR3 DNA reads as TGCAGTGCTTATCCCGCCACCTCGGGGGGAGAGACCCAGTACTTC. Amino acids: CSAYPATSGGETQYF.

This chain links TRBV27 with TRBJ1-2; D remains unclear. In germline, CDR1 is MNHEY, CDR2 SMNVEV (reference sequence). This CDR3 contains 14 residues. V gave up 5 bases and J gave up 4 bases, with 14 bases separating them. The CDR3 DNA reads as TGTGCCAGCAGTCGAAAGCCCCAATTCTATGGCTACACCTTC. Translated, it gives CASSRKPQFYGYTF.

The table lists this clonotype with many counts. The chain couples TRBV12-3 or TRBV12-4 to TRBJ2-3, with 16 bases fitting TRBD2. This CDR3 contains 16 residues. The ends lost 6 bases at V and 6 bases at J; junction bases unmatched: 6. CDR3 bases: TGTGCCAGCAGGCCGGGACTAGCGGGAGGGGAGGATACGCAGTATTTT. Amino acid sequence: CASRPGLAGGEDTQYF.

The chain joins TRBV29-1 to TRBJ2-7, with D possibly TRBD2 on 6 matching bases. This CDR3 region has 12 residues. Trimming removed 7 bases at V and 0 bases at J, with 10 bases between. Germline CDR1 is SQVTM and CDR2 is ANQGSEA. DNA of the CDR3: TGCAGCGCCAGACTAGTCTCCTACGAGCAGTACTTC. Translated: CSARLVSYEQYF.

This clonotype was seen more than once but under ten times. The chain combines TRBV28 with TRBJ2-7; no clear D. The V end lost 3 bases, the J end lost 4 bases, and 7 bases lay between the germline ends. Germline V gene lookup returns CDR1 MDHEN and CDR2 SYDVKM. This CDR3 has 12 residues. The CDR3 DNA is TGTGCCAGCAGTTTGGCTGTGTACGAGCAGTACTTC. Protein sequence: CASSLAVYEQYF.